The 6 T cell receptor beta chains presented below share a single source sample, sequenced in a study of T-cell memory formation after mild COVID-19. Using its own MiXCR run on the 5' RACE reads, TCRdb lists one record per CDR3 protein. The table has around 250,000 distinct CDR3 sequences, 16% seen once. The sequencing input was PBMCs or a T cell subset sorted from them (not recorded which). These receptors all stem from a man aged 18 to 30 who had mild COVID-19 (a few samples of this study predate the infection). Cell type and time point are not known.

The chain employs TRBV3-1 and TRBJ2-5; weak D call: TRBD1 (6 bases). CDR1 LGHDT and CDR2 YNNKEL come from the germline V gene (reference sequence). The CDR3 is 14 amino acids. V gave up 4 bases and J gave up 2 bases, with 11 bases separating them. DNA of the CDR3: TGTGCCAGCAGCCTTTCCGGACAGCAAGAGACCCAGTACTTC. Protein product: CASSLSGQQETQYF.

The chain couples TRBV29-1 to TRBJ2-5, with D tentatively TRBD1 (6 bases). Germline V CDR1 and CDR2: SQVTM, ANQGSEA. V dropped 3 bases and J dropped 3 bases, with 14 bases sitting between them. This CDR3 region has 14 residues. In DNA form, the CDR3 reads TGCAGCGTTGAGGTCCAGGGGCGGGAAGAGACCCAGTACTTC. Its translation: CSVEVQGREETQYF.

The V call is TRBV7-2, the J call TRBJ1-4, with D possibly matching TRBD1 (5 bases). V lost 3 bases to trimming and J lost 8 bases, with 10 bases between them. The germline V gene has CDR1 SGHTA and CDR2 FQGNSA. The CDR3 is 13 residues long. The CDR3 loop is CASSFQGREKLFF. CDR3 nucleotides: TGTGCCAGCAGCTTCCAGGGTCGCGAAAAACTGTTTTTT.

This clonotype was counted ten times or more. The chain carries TRBV5-1 and TRBJ2-7; possibly TRBD1 or TRBD2 for D (5 bases each). The V gene lost 0 bases and the J gene lost 3 bases, with 7 bases spanning the gap. The CDR3 consists of 13 residues. CDR1 is SGHRS and CDR2 is YFSETQ in the germline V gene. Here the CDR3 reads CASSLGGGYEQYV. The CDR3 region has the DNA TGCGCCAGCAGCTTGGGTGGGGGCTACGAGCAGTACGTC.

This clonotype has just a few counts. The chain combines TRBV7-3 with TRBJ2-3, with TRBD2 matching 9 bases. V was clipped by 3 bases and J by 0 bases; unmatched bases: 4. This CDR3 has 16 amino acids. Germline V gene lookup returns CDR1 SGHTA and CDR2 FQGTGA. The CDR3 reads CASSLSLAGSTDTQYF. CDR3 DNA sequence: TGTGCCAGCAGCTTGAGTCTAGCGGGGAGCACAGATACGCAGTATTTT. The complete variable domain, with remaining parts taken from reference TRBV7-3 and TRBJ2-3, reads GAGVSQTPSNKVTEKGKYVELRCDPISGHTALYWYRQSLGQGPEFLIYFQGTGAADDSGLPNDRFFAVRPEGSVSTLKIQRTERGDSAVYLCASSLSLAGSTDTQYFGPGTRLTVL.

This chain uses TRBV6-2 or TRBV6-3 with TRBJ1-5, with D perhaps TRBD1 (5 bases). Germline CDR1 MNHEY, CDR2 SVGEGT. The CDR3 loop spans 15 amino acids. V lost 7 bases and J 3 bases, leaving 16 bases between the germline ends. The CDR3 DNA is TGTGCCAGCATCCACCAGGGTGGGGACAATCAGCCCCAGCATTTT. Translated: CASIHQGGDNQPQHF.